Here is one T cell receptor beta chain with its context. Its cognate antigen is unknown. The data derive from a study of cytomegalovirus exposure and HLA in healthy donors. About the research overall: Unique TCRs from HLA-typed donors, some 85 million of them, were held in an early data release. General study results and limits: Earlier analysis looked at TCR beta V segments, and most were productive about 87% or about 30% of the time. HLA allele associations emerged for around 15,000 TCR beta sequences in a later analysis, at 0.05 false discovery rate. Cytomegalovirus association was assigned to about 150 TCR beta chains.

CDR3 length: 15 residues. The germline V gene encodes CDR1 GTSNPN and CDR2 SVGIG (reference sequence). V trimming: 1 base; J trimming: 8 bases; junction bases outside the gene matches: 10. PCR employed 60 Vbeta and 13 Jbeta primers. The method was immunoSEQ multiplex PCR; TCRdb's version includes in-frame clones alone and lacks a portion of them. This sample has about 120,000 clones; about 80% occur once, and the top ten carry approximately 31%. The chain employs TRBV30 and TRBJ1-4; 7 bases map to TRBD1. The clonotype comes from a man between 60 and 75 years old in good health and CMV-seropositive. Sequenced material: PBMCs. CDR3 amino acids: CAWSGLQGKAEKLFF. The CDR3 DNA sequence: TGTGCCTGGAGTGGACTACAGGGGAAGGCAGAAAAACTGTTTTTT.